The 23 T cell receptor beta chains below all came from one sample that was sequenced in a study of cytomegalovirus exposure and HLA in healthy donors. 13 Jbeta primers and 60 Vbeta primers were used for the PCR. The table came from immunoSEQ multiplex PCR; TCRdb's copy has only in-frame clones and leaves some out. The sample consists of 180,000 or so clones, roughly 75% of them appearing once. Sequenced material: PBMCs. Receptors originate from a woman in her 40s in good health and CMV-seropositive.

The rearrangement uses TRBV5-1 and TRBJ2-7, with 8 positions matching TRBD2. Germline assignment: CDR1 SGHRS and CDR2 YFSETQ. Trimming took 4 bases from V and 4 from J; bases not matched to a gene: 7. This CDR3 has 14 residues. The CDR3 DNA follows: TGCGCCAGCAGCCTGAGCGGGAGTCGGTACGAGCAGTACTTC. It encodes CASSLSGSRYEQYF.

The chain uses TRBV11-2 and TRBJ2-3, with TRBD1 matching over 12 bases. The V and J ends lost 5 bases and 2 bases, in that order; junction bases with no gene match: 5. The CDR3 is 16 amino acids. From germline, CDR1 is SGHAT and CDR2 FQNNGV. CDR3 sequence reads: CASSPGTGGFTDTQYF. The CDR3 region has the DNA TGTGCCAGCAGCCCCGGGACAGGGGGCTTCACAGATACGCAGTATTTT.

This clone has a handful of counts. The V call is TRBV5-6, the J call TRBJ2-4; D might be TRBD1 (5 bases). CDR1 SGHDT and CDR2 YYEEEE come from the germline V gene. The CDR3 consists of 15 residues. V was clipped by 0 bases and J by 7 bases, with 14 bases between them. CDR3 amino acids: CASSLEGRAGNIQYF. The CDR3 DNA reads TGTGCCAGCAGCTTGGAGGGGCGCGCCGGGAACATTCAGTACTTC.

This clone occurred a few times. The rearrangement joins TRBV6-1 to TRBJ1-1; perhaps TRBD1 as D (5 bases). From germline, CDR1 is MNHNS and CDR2 SASEGT. The CDR3 totals 15 residues. V lost 2 bases, J lost 3 bases, and 13 bases lay in between. The DNA for the CDR3 is TGTGCCAGCAGTGAAACAGGTGGGCCAGACACTGAAGCTTTCTTT. Translated, it gives CASSETGGPDTEAFF.

This chain links TRBV6-5 with TRBJ1-6; 7 nucleotides agree with TRBD1. The CDR3 runs to 14 residues. CDR1 MNHEY and CDR2 SVGAGI come from the germline V gene. Losses at the gene ends were 6 bases for V and 7 bases for J; bases not matched to a gene: 6. The CDR3 nucleotides are TGTGCCAGCAGGGGGGGACAGCCCAATTCACCCCTCCACTTT. It yields the protein CASRGGQPNSPLHF.

The gene calls are TRBV27 and TRBJ2-3; TRBD2 matches 7 bases. Germline values: CDR1 MNHEY, CDR2 SMNVEV (reference sequence). With V trimmed by 5 bases and J by 2 bases, 7 bases remained unmatched. The CDR3 length is 15 residues. CDR3 DNA: TGTGCCAGCAGTCAAGGGAGGGGTGACACAGATACGCAGTATTTT. This sequence encodes CASSQGRGDTDTQYF.

The chain links TRBV5-4 to TRBJ2-3, with a weak D call TRBD1 (5 bases). The CDR3 extends over 14 amino acids. Trimming removed 1 base at V and 3 bases at J, with 9 bases between. Germline CDR1 reads SGHNT; CDR2 reads YYREEE (reference sequence). The chain's CDR3 is CASSLSGATDTQYF. In DNA, the CDR3 is TGTGCCAGCAGCTTGTCTGGGGCGACAGATACGCAGTATTTT.

This rearrangement joins TRBV7-2 to TRBJ1-4; 8 nucleotides agree with TRBD1. V trimming: 4 bases; J trimming: 0 bases; junction bases outside the gene matches: 4. CDR3 length: 16 residues. The germline V gene has CDR1 SGHTA and CDR2 FQGNSA. Here the CDR3 DNA reads TGTGCCAGCAGCTGGGGACAGGACGCAACTAATGAAAAACTGTTTTTT. This codes for CASSWGQDATNEKLFF.

There are a few counts of this clone. The V gene is TRBV27, the J gene TRBJ1-4; 8 bases line up with TRBD1. CDR1 and CDR2 (germline): MNHEY, SMNVEV (reference sequence). With 3 bases clipped from V and 8 bases from J, the junction kept 17 bases outside the gene matches. The length of the CDR3 is 18 residues. This CDR3 is CASSFISRGRGREEKLFF. The CDR3 nucleotides are TGTGCCAGCAGTTTTATATCCCGGGGCAGGGGGCGCGAAGAAAAACTGTTTTTT.

The genes are TRBV7-2 and TRBJ1-2, with D perhaps matching TRBD1 (6 bases). Trimming removed 5 bases from V and 3 bases from J, with 13 bases in between. Germline V gene data show CDR1 as SGHTA and CDR2 as FQGNSA. The length of the CDR3 is 14 residues. The CDR3 is CASSLKGGHYGYTF. The CDR3 nucleotides read TGTGCCAGCAGCCTAAAGGGGGGGCACTATGGCTACACCTTC. The full variable domain, in which reference TRBV7-2 and TRBJ1-2 provide the parts outside the CDR3, is GAGVSQSPSNKVTEKGKDVELRCDPISGHTALYWYRQSLGQGLEFLIYFQGNSAPDKSGLPSDRFSAERTGGSVSTLTIQRTQQEDSAVYLCASSLKGGHYGYTFGSGTRLTVV.

This chain uses TRBV4-3 with TRBJ2-1; 9 nucleotides agree with TRBD2. Per the germline V gene, CDR1 is LGHNA and CDR2 is YSLEER. The CDR3 covers 16 residues. V gave up 4 bases and J gave up 10 bases; unmatched junction bases: 14. The CDR3 is CASSLSLAGGAREQFF. The CDR3 bases are TGCGCCAGCAGCCTTTCATTGGCGGGAGGGGCTAGAGAGCAGTTCTTC.

The CDR3 region is CASSAPGTAYEQYF. The DNA of the CDR3 is TGTGCCAGCAGTGCCCCTGGGACAGCCTACGAGCAGTACTTC. The chain recombines TRBV28 with TRBJ2-7; the match to TRBD1 covers 7 bases. Germline CDR1 and CDR2: MDHEN and SYDVKM. CDR3 length equals 14 residues. The V gene end was trimmed by 5 bases and the J gene end by 2 bases; junction bases not matched to a gene: 6. Combining the CDR3 with reference TRBV28 and TRBJ2-7 gives the whole variable domain DVKVTQSSRYLVKRTGEKVFLECVQDMDHENMFWYRQDPGLGLRLIYFSYDVKMKEKGDIPEGYSVSREKKERFSLILESASTNQTSMYLCASSAPGTAYEQYFGPGTRLTVT.

The chain is built from TRBV7-9 and TRBJ2-5; D not resolved. The germline CDR1 and CDR2 sequences are SEHNR and FQNEAQ (reference sequence). The CDR3 is 13 amino acids. Trimming removed 0 bases from V and 5 bases from J, with 7 bases in between. For the CDR3, the DNA is TGTGCCAGCAGCTTAGCTCCCCTGGAGACCCAGTACTTC. Translated, it gives CASSLAPLETQYF.

The chain couples TRBV6-5 to TRBJ2-1, with TRBD2 matching 9 bases. Germline lookup yields CDR1 MNHEY and CDR2 SVGAGI. J lost 13 bases, V lost 7 bases, and 11 bases had no gene match. This CDR3 is 13 amino acids long. CDR3 residues: CASTQRPGLAQFF. The CDR3 nucleotides are TGTGCCAGCACCCAGAGGCCGGGACTAGCTCAGTTCTTC.

V and J are TRBV18 and TRBJ1-1; TRBD1 might be the D (6 bases). Germline lookup yields CDR1 KGHSH and CDR2 LQKENI. The V gene lost 3 bases and the J gene lost 3 bases, with 23 bases spanning the gap. The CDR3 is 18 amino acids. Here the CDR3 DNA reads TGTGCCAGCTCACCTCTAGGGAGATTCAGGGGAAGGGACACTGAAGCTTTCTTT. Amino acid sequence: CASSPLGRFRGRDTEAFF.

This clone was observed once. This chain joins TRBV19 and TRBJ1-1; D gene uncertain. V was pared by 0 bases and J by 5 bases, with 19 bases between. Germline V CDR1 and CDR2: LNHDA, SQIVND (reference sequence). The CDR3 totals 17 residues. CDR3 residues: CASSIDPPRPGGTEAFF. The CDR3 region has the DNA TGTGCCAGTAGTATAGATCCCCCCCGACCCGGCGGGACTGAAGCTTTCTTT.

This clone was detected once. V usage is TRBV6-1 and J usage is TRBJ2-1, with D unclear. CDR1 is MNHNS and CDR2 is SASEGT in the germline V gene. The CDR3 totals 13 residues. Trimming removed 3 bases at V and 6 bases at J, with 9 bases between. The CDR3 region is CASSEKWSNEQFF. As DNA, the CDR3 is TGTGCCAGCAGTGAGAAATGGAGCAATGAGCAGTTCTTC.

The chain links TRBV6-5 to TRBJ2-5; possible D gene TRBD1, 6 bases. The V and J ends lost 8 bases and 0 bases respectively, with 7 bases between them. The germline gives CDR1 MNHEY, CDR2 SVGAGI. The CDR3 runs to 12 residues. The CDR3 nucleotides are TGTGCCAGCGGGACACACCAAGAGACCCAGTACTTC. The encoded protein is CASGTHQETQYF.

This clone has a count of ten or more. This chain joins TRBV29-1 and TRBJ1-1, with D possibly being TRBD1 (5 bases). The CDR3 totals 12 residues. Germline CDR1 and CDR2: SQVTM and ANQGSEA. V gave up 8 bases and J gave up 0 bases, with 10 bases separating them. The DNA of the CDR3 is TGCAGCTTTACACAGGTGAACACTGAAGCTTTCTTT. Amino acids: CSFTQVNTEAFF.

The chain uses TRBV5-1 and TRBJ2-7, with 10 bases identical to TRBD2. The CDR3 consists of 15 residues. In germline, CDR1 is SGHRS, CDR2 YFSETQ. The V gene end was trimmed by 4 bases and the J gene end by 3 bases; junction bases not matched to a gene: 7. This CDR3 is CASSPIAGGLYEQYF. The CDR3 DNA sequence: TGCGCCAGCAGCCCAATAGCGGGAGGCCTCTACGAGCAGTACTTC.

The chain employs TRBV12-2 and TRBJ2-7; the tabulated D call, TRBD1, remains unverified against the DNA. TRBV12-2 is reported as a pseudogene. This CDR3 region has 14 residues. The CDR3 DNA sequence: TGTGCAAGTCGCTTAGTTGGCGACACCTACGAGCAGTACTTC. It specifies CASRLVGDTYEQYF.

This sequence joins TRBV4-3 and TRBJ2-1, with 12 bases aligning to TRBD2. Germline V gene lookup returns CDR1 LGHNA and CDR2 YSLEER. There are 15 residues in the CDR3. Trimming cost V 0 bases and J 7 bases; bases outside gene matches: 1. The chain's CDR3 is CASSQEGLAGNEQFF. CDR3 nucleotide sequence: TGCGCCAGCAGCCAAGAGGGACTAGCGGGTAATGAGCAGTTCTTC.

This clone was counted between two and nine times. The V and J genes are TRBV6-5 and TRBJ1-5; 9 bases map to TRBD1. Germline lookup yields CDR1 MNHEY and CDR2 SVGAGI. The CDR3 has 14 amino acids. J lost 7 bases, V lost 6 bases, and 7 bases had no gene match. The CDR3 DNA reads as TGTGCCAGCAGAAGGACAGGGGCGCAACAGCCCCAGCATTTT. Amino acid sequence: CASRRTGAQQPQHF.